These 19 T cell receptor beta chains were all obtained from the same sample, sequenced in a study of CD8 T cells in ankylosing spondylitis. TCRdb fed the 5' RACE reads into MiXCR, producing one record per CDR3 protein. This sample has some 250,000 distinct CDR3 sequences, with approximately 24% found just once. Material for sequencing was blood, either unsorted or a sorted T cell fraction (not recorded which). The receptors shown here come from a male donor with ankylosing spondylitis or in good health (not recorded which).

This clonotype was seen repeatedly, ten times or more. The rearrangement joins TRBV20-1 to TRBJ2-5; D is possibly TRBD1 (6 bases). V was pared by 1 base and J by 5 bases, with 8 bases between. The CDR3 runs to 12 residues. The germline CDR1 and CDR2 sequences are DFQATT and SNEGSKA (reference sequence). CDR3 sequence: CSARVGGETQYF. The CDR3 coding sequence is TGCAGTGCTAGAGTAGGGGGTGAGACCCAGTACTTC.

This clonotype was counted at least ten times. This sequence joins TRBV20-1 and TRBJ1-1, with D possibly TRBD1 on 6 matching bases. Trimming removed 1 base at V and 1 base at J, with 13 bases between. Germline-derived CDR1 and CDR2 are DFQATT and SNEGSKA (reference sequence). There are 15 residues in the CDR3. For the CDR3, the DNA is TGCAGTGCTAGAGTAGGGGGGCGAAGGAACACTGAAGCTTTCTTT. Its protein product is CSARVGGRRNTEAFF.

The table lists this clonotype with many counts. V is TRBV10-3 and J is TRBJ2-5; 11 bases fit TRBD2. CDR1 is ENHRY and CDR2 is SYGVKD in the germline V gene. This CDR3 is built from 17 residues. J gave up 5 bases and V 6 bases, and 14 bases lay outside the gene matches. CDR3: CAIRSTSGGPGGETQYF. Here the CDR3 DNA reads TGTGCCATCAGATCAACTAGCGGGGGTCCCGGTGGGGAGACCCAGTACTTC.

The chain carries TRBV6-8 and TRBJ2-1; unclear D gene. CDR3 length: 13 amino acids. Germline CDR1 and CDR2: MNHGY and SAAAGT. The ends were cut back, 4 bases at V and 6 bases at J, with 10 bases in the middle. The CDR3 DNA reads TGTGCCAGCAGTTCCCCGGGCGGCAATGAGCAGTTCTTC. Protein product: CASSSPGGNEQFF.

The CDR3 protein is CASSQVTGAGANVLTF. The DNA of the CDR3 is TGTGCCAGCAGCCAAGTTACTGGCGCTGGGGCCAACGTCCTGACTTTC. The gene calls are TRBV4-2 and TRBJ2-6, with no clear D. The CDR3 spans 16 residues. CDR1 is LGHNA and CDR2 is YNFKEQ in the germline V gene. Deletions cut 1 base from V and 2 bases from J, with 9 bases between.

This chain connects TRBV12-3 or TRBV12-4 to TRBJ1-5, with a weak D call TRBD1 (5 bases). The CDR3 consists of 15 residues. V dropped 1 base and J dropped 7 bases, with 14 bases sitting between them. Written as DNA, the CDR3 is TGTGCCAGCAGTTTAGGCCAGGGCTTCTGGCAGCCCCAGCATTTT. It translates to CASSLGQGFWQPQHF.

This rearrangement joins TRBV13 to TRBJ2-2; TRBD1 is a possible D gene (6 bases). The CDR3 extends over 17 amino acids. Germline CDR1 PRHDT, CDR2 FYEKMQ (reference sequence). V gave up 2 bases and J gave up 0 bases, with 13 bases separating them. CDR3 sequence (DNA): TGTGCCAGCAGCTTAACAGGGCGTCCCGCGAACACCGGGGAGCTGTTTTTT. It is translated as CASSLTGRPANTGELFF.

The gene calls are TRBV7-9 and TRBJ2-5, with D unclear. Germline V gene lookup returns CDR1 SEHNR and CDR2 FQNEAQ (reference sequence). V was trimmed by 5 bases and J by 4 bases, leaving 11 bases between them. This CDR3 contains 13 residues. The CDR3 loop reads CASSNNGVETQYF. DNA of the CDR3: TGTGCCAGCAGCAATAATGGGGTAGAGACCCAGTACTTC.

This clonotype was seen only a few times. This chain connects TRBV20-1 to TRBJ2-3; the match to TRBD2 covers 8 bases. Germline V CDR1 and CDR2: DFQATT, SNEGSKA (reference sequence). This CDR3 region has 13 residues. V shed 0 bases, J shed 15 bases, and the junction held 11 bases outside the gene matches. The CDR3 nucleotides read TGCAGTGCTAGAGAGATGGACCGGGGGGGATTTTATTTT. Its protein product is CSAREMDRGGFYF.

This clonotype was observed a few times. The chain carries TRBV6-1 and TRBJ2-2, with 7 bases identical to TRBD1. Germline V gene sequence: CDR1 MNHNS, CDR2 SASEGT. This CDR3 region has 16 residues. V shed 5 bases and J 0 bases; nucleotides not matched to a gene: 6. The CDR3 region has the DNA TGTGCCAGCAGTAGCACAGGGGCCTCGAACACCGGGGAGCTGTTTTTT. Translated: CASSSTGASNTGELFF.

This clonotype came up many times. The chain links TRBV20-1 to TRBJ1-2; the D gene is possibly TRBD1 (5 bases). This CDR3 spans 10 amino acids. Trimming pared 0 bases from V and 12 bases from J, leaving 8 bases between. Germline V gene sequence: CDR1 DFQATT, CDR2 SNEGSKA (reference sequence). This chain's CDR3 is CSAREGVNTF. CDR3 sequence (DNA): TGCAGTGCTAGAGAAGGGGTGAACACCTTC.

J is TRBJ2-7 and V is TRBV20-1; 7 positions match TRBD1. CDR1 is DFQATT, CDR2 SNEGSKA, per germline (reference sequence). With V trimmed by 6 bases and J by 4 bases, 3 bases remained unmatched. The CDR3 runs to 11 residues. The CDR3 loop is CSAGGRYEQYF. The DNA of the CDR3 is TGCAGTGCAGGGGGCAGGTACGAGCAGTACTTC.

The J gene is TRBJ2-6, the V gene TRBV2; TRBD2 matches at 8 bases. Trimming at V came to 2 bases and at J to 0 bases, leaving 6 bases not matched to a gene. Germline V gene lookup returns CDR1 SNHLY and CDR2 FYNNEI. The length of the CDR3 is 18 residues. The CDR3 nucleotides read TGTGCCAGCAGTGAAATAGGACTAGCCAGCTCTGGGGCCAACGTCCTGACTTTC. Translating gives CASSEIGLASSGANVLTF.

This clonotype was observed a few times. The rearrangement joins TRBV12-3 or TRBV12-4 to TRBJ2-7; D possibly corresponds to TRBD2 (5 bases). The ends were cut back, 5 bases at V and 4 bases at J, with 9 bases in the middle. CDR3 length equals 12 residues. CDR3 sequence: CASSPGKYEQYF. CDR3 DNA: TGTGCCAGCAGTCCGGGAAAATACGAGCAGTACTTC.

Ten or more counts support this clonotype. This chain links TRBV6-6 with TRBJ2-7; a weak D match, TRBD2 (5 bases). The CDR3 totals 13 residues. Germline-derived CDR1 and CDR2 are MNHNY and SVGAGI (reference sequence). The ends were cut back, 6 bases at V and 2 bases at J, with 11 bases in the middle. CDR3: CASSRTGAYEQYF. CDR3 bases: TGTGCCAGCAGCCGGACTGGAGCCTACGAGCAGTACTTC.

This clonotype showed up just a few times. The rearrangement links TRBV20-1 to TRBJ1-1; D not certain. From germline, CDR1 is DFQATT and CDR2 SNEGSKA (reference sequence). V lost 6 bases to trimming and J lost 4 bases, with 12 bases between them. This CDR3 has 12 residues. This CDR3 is CSALLGSTEAFF. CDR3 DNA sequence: TGCAGTGCCCTATTAGGGAGCACTGAAGCTTTCTTT.

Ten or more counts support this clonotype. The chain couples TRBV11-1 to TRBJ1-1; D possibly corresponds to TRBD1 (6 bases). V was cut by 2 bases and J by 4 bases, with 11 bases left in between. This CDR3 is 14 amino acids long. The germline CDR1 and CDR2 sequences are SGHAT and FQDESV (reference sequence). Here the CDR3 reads CASSLPGQSTEAFF. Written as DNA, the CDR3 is TGTGCCAGCAGCTTACCTGGACAGAGCACTGAAGCTTTCTTT.

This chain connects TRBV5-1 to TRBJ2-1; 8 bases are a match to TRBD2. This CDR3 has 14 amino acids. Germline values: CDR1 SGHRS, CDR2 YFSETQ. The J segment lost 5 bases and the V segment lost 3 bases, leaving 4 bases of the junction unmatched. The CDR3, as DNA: TGCGCCAGCAGCTCGGGGGGGCCCAACAATGAGCAGTTCTTC. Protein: CASSSGGPNNEQFF.

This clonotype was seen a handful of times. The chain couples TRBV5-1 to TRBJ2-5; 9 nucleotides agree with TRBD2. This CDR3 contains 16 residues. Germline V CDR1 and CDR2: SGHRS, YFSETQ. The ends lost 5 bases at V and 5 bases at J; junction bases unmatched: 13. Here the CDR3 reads CASSPLLGSGGETQYF. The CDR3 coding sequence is TGCGCCAGCAGTCCCCTGCTGGGTAGCGGGGGTGAGACCCAGTACTTC. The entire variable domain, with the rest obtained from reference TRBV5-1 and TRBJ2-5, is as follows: KAGVTQTPRYLIKTRGQQVTLSCSPISGHRSVSWYQQTPGQGLQFLFEYFSETQRNKGNFPGRFSGRQFSNSRSEMNVSTLELGDSALYLCASSPLLGSGGETQYFGPGTRLLVL.